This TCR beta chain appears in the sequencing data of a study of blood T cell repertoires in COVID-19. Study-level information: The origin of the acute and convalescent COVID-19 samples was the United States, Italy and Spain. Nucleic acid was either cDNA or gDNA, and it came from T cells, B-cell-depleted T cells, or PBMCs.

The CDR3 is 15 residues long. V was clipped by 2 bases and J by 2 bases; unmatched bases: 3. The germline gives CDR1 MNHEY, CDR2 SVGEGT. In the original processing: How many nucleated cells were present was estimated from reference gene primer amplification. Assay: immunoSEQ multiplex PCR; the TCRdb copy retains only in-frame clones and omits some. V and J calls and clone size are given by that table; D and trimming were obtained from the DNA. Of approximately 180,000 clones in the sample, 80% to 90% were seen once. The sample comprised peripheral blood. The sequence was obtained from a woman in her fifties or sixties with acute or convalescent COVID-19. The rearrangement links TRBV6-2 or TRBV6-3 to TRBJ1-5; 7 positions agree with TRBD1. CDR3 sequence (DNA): TGTGCCAGCAGTTACCACGGACAGGGCAATCAGCCCCAGCATTTT. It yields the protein CASSYHGQGNQPQHF.